The clone carrying this TCR beta chain has only a few counts. Its cognate antigen is unknown. TCRdb analysed the 5' RACE reads with MiXCR anew, one entry per CDR3 protein. The data contain roughly 480,000 distinct CDR3 sequences, roughly 26% of them singletons. These data originate in a study of identical twins. Study-wide results and caveats: High-abundance cord blood beta clonotypes had fewer insertions; memory repertoires showed none.

These data were also reused for a study on T cells expressing NK-cell markers. From that study: All TCR beta repertoires analysed originated from sorted CD3+CD56+NKG2C+, CD3+CD56+NKG2C- and CD3+CD56-NKG2C+ T cells. Of eight sequenced donors, seven were HCMV-seropositive and one HCMV-seronegative. Dominance of the CD3+CD56-NKG2C+ fraction by these clonotypes also held in several donors.

The receptor's source is a woman between 18 and 29 years old in good health. Sequences were obtained from CD4+ T cells sorted from blood.

The CDR3 loop is CSGGDLAYNEQFF. CDR3 nucleotides: TGCAGTGGAGGGGACCTTGCCTACAATGAGCAGTTCTTC. This chain uses TRBV20-1 with TRBJ2-1, with D possibly being TRBD1 or TRBD2 (5 bases each). The ends were cut back, 7 bases at V and 2 bases at J, with 12 bases in the middle. This CDR3 has 13 amino acids. Germline-derived CDR1 and CDR2 are DFQATT and SNEGSKA (reference sequence).